The T cell receptor beta chain under discussion was sequenced for a study of T cells in Graves' hyperthyroidism and ophthalmopathy. Across the whole study: The initial diagnosis was the point when peripheral blood was collected, ahead of any treatment.

This clonotype was observed many times. Its matching antigen is unknown. Amplified TCR beta CDR3 regions came from RNA transcripts. An initial round of RT-PCR targeting the TCR CDR3 relied on the HTBI primer set. TCRdb reanalysed the multiplex PCR reads using MiXCR and keeps one entry per CDR3 protein. In the table there are approximately 600,000 distinct CDR3 sequences, about 15% of which are singletons. CDR3 length equals 18 residues. The J segment lost 3 bases and the V segment lost 4 bases, leaving 15 bases of the junction unmatched. Germline-derived CDR1 and CDR2 are SEHNR and FQNEAQ (reference sequence). Hyperthyroidism had been newly diagnosed in patients aged 18 to 65, and its duration was under 2 months. Preceding any ophthalmopathy symptoms, the blood sample dates from first hyperthyroidism diagnosis. Notes on the study in general: Appearing also in blood were most of the thyroid clonotypes expanded above 0.001.

The receptor comes from a woman in her 30s with Graves' hyperthyroidism that later progressed to Graves' ophthalmopathy. The chain recombines TRBV7-9 with TRBJ2-7; 10 bases fit TRBD2. The material sequenced was blood. DNA of the CDR3: TGTGCCAGCAGCTATAGACCGGGTCCTAGCGGGAGAATCTACGAGCAGTACTTC. Translation gives CASSYRPGPSGRIYEQYF. Drawing the rest from reference TRBV7-9 and TRBJ2-7, the complete variable domain is DTGVSQNPRHKITKRGQNVTFRCDPISEHNRLYWYRQTLGQGPEFLTYFQNEAQLEKSRLLSDRFSAERPKGSFSTLEIQRTEQGDSAMYLCASSYRPGPSGRIYEQYFGPGTRLTVT.